These T cell receptor beta chains were read from a single sample in a study of T cell responses to AZD1222 COVID-19 vaccine. TCRdb keeps only in-frame clones here, not all; method: immunoSEQ multiplex PCR. The sample has tens of thousands of clones, more than 75% seen once. This specimen consisted of peripheral blood, obtained on day 0 of AZD1222 vaccination. The receptor set was obtained from an adult in good health. The CDR3 runs from the conserved cysteine through the conserved F or W. The D gene is left open where the match is weak. Clone size is not always given. Where it is, it says once, few, many or a class for expanded clones.

D	V	J	size	DNA	CDR3
.	TRBV4-1	TRBJ2-7	.	TGCGCCAGCAGCCAAGTGGACATCTCCTACGAGCAGTACTTC	CASSQVDISYEQYF
TRBD2	TRBV5-1	TRBJ2-7	.	TGCGCCAGCAGCTTGCCCGTCGGGAGGGGGGACGAGCAGTACTTC	CASSLPVGRGDEQYF
TRBD2	TRBV5-1	TRBJ2-3	few	TGCGCCAGCAGCTGGGGGACGGGAGGCAGCACAGATACGCAGTATTTT	CASSWGTGGSTDTQYF
.	TRBV11-2	TRBJ2-1	few	TGTGCCAGCAACCTGGGCGGGACGTTTAGGAATGAGCAGTTCTTC	CASNLGGTFRNEQFF
.	TRBV6-5	TRBJ1-5	.	TGTGCCAGCAGTTACTCGAGGGGTAGCAATCAGCCCCAGCATTTT	CASSYSRGSNQPQHF
.	TRBV12-2	TRBJ1-3	.	TGTGCAAGTCGCTTAGAGGCAGCTACCTCTGGAAACACCATATATTTT	CASRLEAATSGNTIYF
.	TRBV14	TRBJ2-1	few	TGTGCCAGCAGCCAAAATGGGGGGACTTTGACTCCCAATGAGCAGTTCTTC	CASSQNGGTLTPNEQFF
.	TRBV5-1	TRBJ2-2	.	TGCGCCAGCAGAGAGCAGAGTCACACCGGGGAGCTGTTTTTT	CASREQSHTGELFF
.	TRBV5-4	TRBJ2-1	.	TGTGCCAGCAGAGTGGTGGGGAATGAGCAGTTCTTC	CASRVVGNEQFF
.	TRBV6-4	TRBJ1-2	.	TGTGCCAGCAGTGACCTCCGCGGGGTCCCAATCTATGGCTACACCTTC	CASSDLRGVPIYGYTF
.	TRBV7-9	TRBJ1-1	.	TGTGCCAGCAGCTTAGCCTTTTACACTGAAGCTTTCTTT	CASSLAFYTEAFF
.	TRBV6-2/TRBV6-3	TRBJ1-1	.	TGTGCCAGCAGTCATCCACAGAGGAACACTGAAGCTTTCTTT	CASSHPQRNTEAFF
.	TRBV6-5	TRBJ1-5	.	TGTGCCAGCAGTCTCCAGGGGAAAGGACAGCCCCAGCATTTT	CASSLQGKGQPQHF
.	TRBV6-5	TRBJ1-1	.	TGTGCCAGCAGCCCCGGGGGGACTCAAGGGGCTTTCTTT	CASSPGGTQGAFF
.	TRBV12-3/TRBV12-4	TRBJ1-2	.	TGTGCCAGCAGGACAAGTGGTGGCTACACCTTC	CASRTSGGYTF
.	TRBV3-1/TRBV3-2	TRBJ2-7	.	TGTGCCAGCAGCCAACGGAGATCAGAGCAGTACTTC	CASSQRRSEQYF
TRBD1	TRBV6-5	TRBJ1-3	once	TGTGCCAGCAGTTTGGCAGGGGGGTACTCTGGAAACACCATATATTTT	CASSLAGGYSGNTIYF
TRBD1	TRBV2	TRBJ2-7	.	TGTGCCAGCAGTTTATCGGGACAGAGCTACGAGCAGTACTTC	CASSLSGQSYEQYF
TRBD1	TRBV14	TRBJ1-1	.	TGTGCCAGCAGCCCCTGGACAGGGATGGGTACTGAAGCTTTCTTT	CASSPWTGMGTEAFF
.	TRBV28	TRBJ1-5	once	TGTGCCAGCACCATGGGGGTTTATCAGCCCCAGCATTTT	CASTMGVYQPQHF
.	TRBV9	TRBJ2-2	once	TGTGCCAGCAGCGTCTGGAACACCGGGGAGCTGTTTTTT	CASSVWNTGELFF
.	TRBV5-3	TRBJ2-2	.	TGTGCCAGAAGCGACAGAGAGAACACCGGGGAGCTGTTTTTT	CARSDRENTGELFF
.	TRBV6-5	TRBJ2-3	.	TGTGCCAGCAGACAACGGGATACGCAGTATTTT	CASRQRDTQYF
.	TRBV28	TRBJ1-4	once	TGTGCCAGCAGTTTATTCGTCCGGGGAGGTAATGAAAAACTGTTTTTT	CASSLFVRGGNEKLFF
TRBD2	TRBV4-2	TRBJ2-7	once	TGTGCCAGCAGCCAAGATCTAGCGGGGCCAATCTACGAGCAGTACTTC	CASSQDLAGPIYEQYF
TRBD2	TRBV3-1/TRBV3-2	TRBJ2-7	.	TGTGCCAGCAGCCGGATTAGCGGGGATCCCTACGAGCAGTACTTC	CASSRISGDPYEQYF
TRBD2	TRBV6-5	TRBJ2-7	.	TGTGCCAGCAGTTACTCGCGGGGGAGGAACTACGAGCAGTACTTC	CASSYSRGRNYEQYF
.	TRBV11-3	TRBJ2-3	.	TGTGCCAGCAGCTTAACCGATAGCACAGATACGCAGTATTTT	CASSLTDSTDTQYF
.	TRBV28	TRBJ1-1	.	TGTGCCACCTCCCGGGGCCGAGGGACTGAAGCTTTCTTT	CATSRGRGTEAFF
.	TRBV18	TRBJ1-5	.	TGTGCCAGCTCACCACCGGGGGGTAGCAATCAGCCCCAGCATTTT	CASSPPGGSNQPQHF
TRBD1	TRBV19	TRBJ1-5	.	TGTGCCAGTAAAGCGCGACAGGGGGCGTGGAGCAATCAGCCCCAGCATTTT	CASKARQGAWSNQPQHF
.	TRBV6-5	TRBJ1-2	.	TGTGCCAGCAGGGAGTGGGGTGGAAATGGCTACACCTTC	CASREWGGNGYTF
.	TRBV12-3/TRBV12-4	TRBJ1-2	.	TGTGCCAGCAGTCCCGCACCTAACTATGGCTACACCTTC	CASSPAPNYGYTF
TRBD1	TRBV7-3	TRBJ2-5	.	TGTGCCAGCAGCCCCGCCCGGGGACAGGCCGCAGAGACCCAGTACTTC	CASSPARGQAAETQYF
TRBD2	TRBV19	TRBJ2-3	.	TGTGCCAGTAGCCCCCCCGGGCGGGGGAACACAGATACGCAGTATTTT	CASSPPGRGNTDTQYF
TRBD1	TRBV5-8	TRBJ2-5	.	TGTGCCAGCAGGACACCGGGACAGTTAGAGACCCAGTACTTC	CASRTPGQLETQYF
.	TRBV18	TRBJ1-5	.	TGTGCCAGCTCACGGGGGTTCGGCGATCAGCCCCAGCATTTT	CASSRGFGDQPQHF
.	TRBV27	TRBJ1-1	.	TGTGCCAGCAGTCCAAAGAACACTGAAGCTTTCTTT	CASSPKNTEAFF
.	TRBV15	TRBJ1-1	.	TGTGCCACCAGCCCGGTGACGGGGGGTATCACTGAAGCTTTCTTT	CATSPVTGGITEAFF
.	TRBV5-1	TRBJ2-6	.	TGCGCCAGCAGCTTGGCCGGTCTGAGTGGGGCCAACGTCCTGACTTTC	CASSLAGLSGANVLTF
TRBD1	TRBV29-1	TRBJ2-2	.	TGCAGCGTGACCGGGACAGGGTTTACCGGGGAGCTGTTTTTT	CSVTGTGFTGELFF
TRBD1	TRBV9	TRBJ2-2	.	TGTGCCAGCAGCGAGCTCGGGACAGGGGTTACCGGGGAGCTGTTTTTT	CASSELGTGVTGELFF
.	TRBV5-1	TRBJ2-2	once	TGCGCCAGCAGCTTGCGGGGAGGGAACACCGGGGAGCTGTTTTTT	CASSLRGGNTGELFF
.	TRBV7-3	TRBJ2-7	.	TGTGCCAGCAGCCTTACATGGGGGTCCTACGAGCAGTACTTC	CASSLTWGSYEQYF
TRBD1	TRBV2	TRBJ1-1	.	TGTGCCAGCAGGGACAGGGGGCTGAACACTGAAGCTTTCTTT	CASRDRGLNTEAFF
TRBD2	TRBV5-6	TRBJ2-1	.	TGTGCCAGCAGCCCGGGACTAGCGGGGGGTCGGTCCTACAATGAGCAGTTCTTC	CASSPGLAGGRSYNEQFF
.	TRBV29-1	TRBJ1-1	.	TGCAGCGTTCCCAGGAGGGGGACTGAAGCTTTCTTT	CSVPRRGTEAFF
TRBD1	TRBV6-2/TRBV6-3	TRBJ2-5	.	TGTGCCAGCAGTGGAGCCGGGACAGCCGAACAGACCCAGTACTTC	CASSGAGTAEQTQYF
.	TRBV29-1	TRBJ1-2	.	TGCAGCGTTGGGTTAGCAGGGCAATATGGCTACACCTTC	CSVGLAGQYGYTF
.	TRBV9	TRBJ1-1	.	TGTGCCAGCAGCGTAGTCACTGAAGCTTTCTTT	CASSVVTEAFF
.	TRBV9	TRBJ1-3	.	TGTGCCAGCAGCCCCCTCCGGGGAATCACTGGAAACACCATATATTTT	CASSPLRGITGNTIYF
.	TRBV25-1	TRBJ2-7	once	TGTGCCAGCAGTGACCTCCGGGACGGATACGCTTCAAAGCAGTACTTC	CASSDLRDGYASKQYF
TRBD2	TRBV5-1	TRBJ2-1	.	TGCGCCAGCAGCCTAGCGGGGGGGCCCGGCAATGAGCAGTTCTTC	CASSLAGGPGNEQFF
.	TRBV5-1	TRBJ1-2	few	TGCGCCAGCAGCTTGTTCGCCTCCTATGGCTACACCTTC	CASSLFASYGYTF
.	TRBV7-3	TRBJ1-2	.	TGTGCCAGCAGCCCCGGGATTATGCAGGGCTATGGCTACACCTTC	CASSPGIMQGYGYTF
.	TRBV7-2	TRBJ1-2	.	TGTGCCAGCAGCTTCGGGAGCGGCTATGGCTACACCTTC	CASSFGSGYGYTF
.	TRBV7-2	TRBJ2-6	.	TGTGCCAGCCCCTCGGTTGGGGCCAACGTCCTGACTTTC	CASPSVGANVLTF